A selection of T cell receptor beta chains follows, all from one sample in a study of OX40 agonist ivuxolimab in advanced cancers. Data came from immunoSEQ multiplex PCR; TCRdb stores just in-frame clones and leaves some out. The data hold roughly 25,000 clones, with approximately 77% observed a single time. The specimen was CD4+ or CD8+ T cells sorted from blood, collected in a trial of the OX40 agonist ivuxolimab. These receptors all come from an adult with an advanced solid tumor such as melanoma, head and neck, liver or kidney cancer. Both conserved end residues are part of each CDR3. The order of the fields is V gene, J gene, D gene, CDR3 protein, CDR3 DNA. A D gene is named only where the DNA matches it firmly.

TRBV19	TRBJ1-4	NA	CASSIGGAAGEKLFF	TGTGCCAGTAGTATAGGAGGCGCCGCGGGTGAAAAACTGTTTTTT
TRBV19	TRBJ2-3	NA	CASTGEADTQYF	TGTGCCAGTACGGGTGAGGCAGATACGCAGTATTTT
TRBV18	TRBJ2-3	NA	CASSPVSRGQSSLYTQYF	TGTGCCAGCTCACCGGTTTCGAGGGGCCAATCTAGTTTGTATACGCAGTATTTT
TRBV7-6	TRBJ2-5	NA	CASSLQETQYF	TGTGCCAGCAGTCTCCAAGAGACCCAGTACTTC
TRBV19	TRBJ1-1	NA	CASSSPSVATNTEAFF	TGTGCCAGTAGCTCGCCCAGCGTAGCGACGAACACTGAAGCTTTCTTT
TRBV19	TRBJ2-2	TRBD2	CASIPRGGRMTGELFF	TGTGCCAGTATCCCTCGCGGGGGGCGGATGACCGGGGAGCTGTTTTTT
TRBV7-6	TRBJ1-5	TRBD1	CASSYRQGSQPQHF	TGTGCCAGCAGTTATCGACAGGGAAGTCAGCCCCAGCATTTT
TRBV6-6	TRBJ2-1	NA	CASRNGVTASSEQFF	TGTGCCAGCAGAAACGGGGTAACAGCTTCTAGTGAGCAGTTCTTC
TRBV9	TRBJ1-2	TRBD1	CASSTGQGDGYTF	TGTGCCAGCAGCACGGGACAGGGCGATGGCTACACCTTC
TRBV5-6	TRBJ2-1	TRBD1	CASRPTGTGGNEQFF	TGTGCCAGCAGACCAACCGGGACAGGGGGTAATGAGCAGTTCTTC
TRBV18	TRBJ1-2	TRBD1	CASSSGGQGLLGYTF	TGTGCCAGCTCAAGTGGCGGACAGGGGCTGCTTGGCTACACCTTC
TRBV7-9	TRBJ2-3	TRBD1	CASRWAGGSADTQYF	TGTGCCAGCAGGTGGGCAGGGGGCAGCGCAGATACGCAGTATTTT